This T cell receptor beta chain was retrieved from a study of T cells in Graves' hyperthyroidism and ophthalmopathy. The study's findings and limits: A model of 13 V-J pairs discriminated ophthalmopathy from stable hyperthyroidism.

As to this clonotype: Its matching antigen is unknown.

Germline CDR1 reads MNHNY; CDR2 reads SVGAGI (reference sequence). This CDR3 has 12 amino acids. V was cut by 0 bases and J by 14 bases, with 13 bases left in between. Amplification of TCR beta CDR3 regions used RNA as the template. HTBI primers were employed in a first-round RT-PCR of the TCR CDR3. Each CDR3 protein gets one entry after TCRdb re-called the multiplex PCR reads with MiXCR. The sample contains about 660,000 distinct CDR3 sequences, less than 45% of which appear only once. Material: peripheral blood or thyroid tissue (not recorded which). The receptor was derived from an adult man with Graves' disease, either hyperthyroidism or ophthalmopathy (not recorded which). This chain joins TRBV6-6 and TRBJ1-1, with D possibly TRBD1 on 5 matching bases. CDR3 in amino acids: CASSYSRGPEFF. CDR3 coding DNA: TGTGCCAGCAGTTACTCGCGGGGCCCAGAGTTCTTT.